This is a list of T cell receptor beta chains from one sample in a study of graft-versus-host responses after intestinal transplantation. Their antigens are not known. The repertoire was sequenced with immunoSEQ multiplex PCR; TCRdb's copy has only in-frame clones and lacks some. In the table there are around 84,000 clones, 83% of which are singletons. The source was unstimulated CD8+ T cells sorted from spleen or lymph node cells, collected before intestinal transplant. Receptors originate from a human donor who received an intestinal transplant. The CDR3 runs from the conserved cysteine through the conserved F or W. The D gene is left open where the match is weak. Size values are once, few and many counts, or a class for expanded clones, and some rows have none.

J gene | clone size | V gene | D gene | CDR3 protein | CDR3 DNA
TRBJ2-5 | . | TRBV9 | . | CASSVGGTEQETQYF | TGTGCCAGCAGCGTAGGTGGGACGGAGCAAGAGACCCAGTACTTC
TRBJ1-1 | . | TRBV6-1 | TRBD1 | CASSEWTGGEAFF | TGTGCCAGCAGTGAATGGACAGGGGGTGAAGCTTTCTTT
TRBJ2-7 | . | TRBV29-1 | TRBD1 | CSVDTGQGAGEQYF | TGCAGCGTTGACACGGGACAGGGGGCAGGTGAGCAGTACTTC
TRBJ2-5 | . | TRBV5-1 | . | CASSHLPGLQETQYF | TGCGCCAGCAGCCACCTACCCGGACTCCAAGAGACCCAGTACTTC
TRBJ2-5 | . | TRBV11-2 | . | CASSSYDSPRQETQYF | TGTGCCAGCAGCTCCTACGACAGCCCCAGGCAAGAGACCCAGTACTTC
TRBJ2-1 | once | TRBV7-6 | TRBD2 | CASSLVGGAVNEQFF | TGTGCCAGCAGCTTAGTCGGGGGGGCCGTTAATGAGCAGTTCTTC
TRBJ2-3 | . | TRBV6-5 | . | CASSYFLDADTQYF | TGTGCCAGCAGTTACTTTTTAGACGCAGATACGCAGTATTTT
TRBJ2-1 | . | TRBV13 | . | CASSVGERVVSYNEQFF | TGTGCCAGCAGCGTAGGTGAGCGGGTTGTGTCCTATAATGAGCAGTTCTTC
TRBJ2-1 | . | TRBV2 | TRBD2 | CASSEGGSGGAKNEQFF | TGTGCCAGCAGTGAAGGTGGTAGCGGGGGGGCCAAAAATGAGCAGTTCTTC
TRBJ2-5 | . | TRBV4-2 | TRBD2 | CASSQEFREGWETQYF | TGTGCCAGCAGCCAAGAGTTCCGGGAGGGGTGGGAGACCCAGTACTTC
TRBJ2-3 | once | TRBV6-5 | TRBD2 | CASTYGAGFTDTQYF | TGTGCCAGCACCTACGGAGCGGGGTTCACAGATACGCAGTATTTT
TRBJ2-7 | . | TRBV10-3 | . | CAIKSDSPYEQYF | TGTGCCATCAAGTCGGACAGTCCCTACGAGCAGTACTTC
TRBJ2-1 | few | TRBV10-3 | . | CAISEGQKQFF | TGTGCCATCAGTGAAGGACAGAAGCAGTTCTTC
TRBJ1-5 | . | TRBV6-5 | . | CASSYQQGSQPQHF | TGTGCCAGCAGTTACCAACAGGGTAGTCAGCCCCAGCATTTT
TRBJ2-5 | few | TRBV18 | . | CAPGEVETQYF | TGTGCGCCAGGGGAAGTGGAGACCCAGTACTTC